Below are 24 T cell receptor beta chains sequenced from a single sample in a study of blood T cells in healthy people across ages. A second roughly 7 to 12 cycle PCR used barcoded and J-beta primers. Using its own MiXCR run on the 5' RACE reads, TCRdb lists one record per CDR3 protein. Among about 1.6 million distinct CDR3 sequences listed, roughly 30% were seen once. Sequenced: blood. These receptors all come from a woman in her thirties in good health.

This clonotype was seen more than once but under ten times. The CDR3 DNA is TGTGCCAGCAGCGGGGGGCCCCCGTACGCAGATACGCAGTATTTT. The encoded protein is CASSGGPPYADTQYF. The chain combines TRBV9 with TRBJ2-3, with D perhaps TRBD1 (6 bases). The CDR3 runs to 15 residues. The ends were cut back, 3 bases at V and 4 bases at J, with 15 bases in the middle. The germline CDR1 and CDR2 sequences are SGDLS and YYNGEE.

This clonotype showed up just a few times. The chain employs TRBV5-1 and TRBJ2-5; 12 bases agree with TRBD2. The CDR3 length is 16 residues. CDR1 and CDR2 (germline): SGHRS, YFSETQ. J was trimmed by 6 bases and V by 7 bases; bases with no gene match: 13. CDR3 sequence: CASRALAGGLAKTQYF. CDR3 nucleotide sequence: TGCGCCAGCCGGGCCCTAGCGGGAGGGTTGGCAAAGACCCAGTACTTC.

With regard to this clonotype: The junction differs from germline at one of its ends, possibly a read error. The chain uses TRBV6-1 and TRBJ2-7; no clear D gene. Germline values: CDR1 MNHNS, CDR2 SASEGT. The CDR3 spans 14 residues. The CDR3 is CAGSKLRDAYEQYF. The CDR3, as DNA: TGTGCCGGCAGTAAACTCAGAGACGCCTACGAGCAGTACTTC.

In DNA, the CDR3 is TGTGCCAGCAGCGTGAGAGAAGCTGAGCAGTTCTTC. Amino acids: CASSVREAEQFF. The chain recombines TRBV5-6 with TRBJ2-1; D gene unclear. Germline-derived CDR1 and CDR2 are SGHDT and YYEEEE. Deletions cut 4 bases from V and 9 bases from J, with 11 bases between. The CDR3 length is 12 residues.

This clonotype has a count of ten or more. This chain uses TRBV20-1 with TRBJ2-7, with D perhaps matching TRBD2 (5 bases). V was cut by 5 bases and J by 2 bases, with 7 bases left in between. Germline-derived CDR1 and CDR2 are DFQATT and SNEGSKA (reference sequence). This CDR3 has 11 residues. The CDR3 DNA follows: TGCAGTGCTCCTAGCCCCTACGAGCAGTACTTC. Residues: CSAPSPYEQYF.

The rearrangement uses TRBV9 and TRBJ2-7; D perhaps matches TRBD1 (6 bases). CDR3 length equals 14 residues. V lost 3 bases, J lost 3 bases, and 13 bases lay in between. Germline V gives CDR1 SGDLS, CDR2 YYNGEE. Here the CDR3 reads CASSEQGSYYEQYF. The CDR3, as DNA: TGTGCCAGCAGCGAGCAGGGGAGTTACTACGAGCAGTACTTC.

This clonotype was picked up a small number of times. The rearrangement uses TRBV6-1 and TRBJ2-5, with 8 positions matching TRBD2. V lost 9 bases to trimming and J lost 7 bases; unmatched junction nucleotides: 7. Germline CDR1 is MNHNS and CDR2 is SASEGT. The CDR3 has 12 amino acids. Written as DNA, the CDR3 is TGTGCCAGTCTTTACGCGGGAGGGACCCAGTACTTC. Translated, it gives CASLYAGGTQYF.

This clonotype has just a few counts. V and J are TRBV9 and TRBJ2-1; TRBD2 matches 10 bases. J gave up 4 bases and V 4 bases, and 5 bases lay outside the gene matches. The CDR3 spans 15 residues. Germline-derived CDR1 and CDR2 are SGDLS and YYNGEE. The CDR3 DNA reads TGTGCCAGCAGCATAAGCGGGGGGGGATACAATGAGCAGTTCTTC. It codes for CASSISGGGYNEQFF.

Remarks on this clonotype: A much larger clone lies a single base off, so this may be a read error. The chain employs TRBV20-1 and TRBJ2-3, with 7 bases aligning to TRBD1. CDR1 DFQATT and CDR2 SNEGSKA come from the germline V gene (reference sequence). The CDR3 is made up of 18 amino acids. In DNA form, the CDR3 reads TGCAGTGCTCCCGAAAATAACAGGGGCCGTCGGAATACAGATACGCGGTATTTT. It is translated as CSAPENNRGRRNTDTRYF.

The J gene is TRBJ2-2, the V gene TRBV12-3 or TRBV12-4, with D possibly being TRBD2 (6 bases). The CDR3 has 15 residues. V was clipped by 9 bases and J by 4 bases, with 18 bases between them. The CDR3 nucleotides are TGTGCCAGTTCCCGGGCGGGGTCGGCCACCGGGGAGCTGTTTTTT. Encoded protein: CASSRAGSATGELFF.

The V and J genes are TRBV7-2 and TRBJ2-2; the match to TRBD1 covers 8 bases. The germline CDR1 and CDR2 sequences are SGHTA and FQGNSA. The CDR3 is 12 amino acids. V was pared by 5 bases and J by 9 bases, with 2 bases of the junction left unmatched. The CDR3: CASSGQGWELFF. As DNA, the CDR3 is TGTGCCAGCAGCGGACAGGGTTGGGAGCTGTTTTTT.

As to this clonotype: This may arise from a read error, as a much more abundant clone is one base away. CDR3 amino acids: CASTIRGPYEQYF. CDR3 coding DNA: TGTGCCAGCACCATAAGGGGCCCCTACGAGCAGTACTTC. The chain recombines TRBV12-3 or TRBV12-4 with TRBJ2-1, with a tentative D call TRBD1 (5 bases). The end of the DNA aligns better with TRBJ2-7, so the J call may be wrong. The CDR3 runs to 13 residues.

This clonotype has only a few counts. The J gene is TRBJ2-1, the V gene TRBV2, with 10 bases aligning to TRBD1. Looked up from germline, CDR1 is SNHLY and CDR2 is FYNNEI. This CDR3 contains 15 residues. J gave up 6 bases and V 6 bases, and 8 bases lay outside the gene matches. This CDR3 is CASRFPGQGPNEQFF. The CDR3 region has the DNA TGTGCCAGCAGATTTCCGGGACAGGGGCCCAATGAGCAGTTCTTC.

The chain recombines TRBV15 with TRBJ1-1; D is uncertain. V lost 5 bases and J lost 3, with 7 bases in between. This CDR3 contains 12 residues. CDR1 and CDR2 from the germline V gene are LNHNV and YYDKDF (reference sequence). CDR3 coding DNA: TGTGCCACCAGCCGGTGGGACACTGAAGCTTTCTTT. This sequence encodes CATSRWDTEAFF.

The chain combines TRBV21-1 with TRBJ2-3; TRBD2 is taken as the D call from the table, unchecked against the DNA. TRBV21-1 is marked as a pseudogene. The length of the CDR3 is 15 residues. DNA for the CDR3: TGTGCCAGCAGCACTAGCGGGAAGGGCGCGGATGCGCAGTATTTT. Its translation: CASSTSGKGADAQYF.

This clonotype was counted between two and nine times. The chain uses TRBV27 and TRBJ2-7; the D call may be TRBD1 or TRBD2 (5 bases each). CDR3 length: 15 amino acids. Germline lookup yields CDR1 MNHEY and CDR2 SMNVEV (reference sequence). Trimming stripped 1 base from V and 2 bases from J, with 12 bases between. The CDR3, as DNA: TGTGCCAGCAGTTTATGGGACGTAGGCCCCTACGAGCAGTACTTC. This translates into CASSLWDVGPYEQYF.

The rearrangement links TRBV27 to TRBJ2-1; the D gene could be TRBD1 or TRBD2 (7 bases each). Germline values: CDR1 MNHEY, CDR2 SMNVEV (reference sequence). There are 14 residues in the CDR3. Trimming stripped 9 bases from V and 4 bases from J, with 16 bases between. The CDR3 protein is CASQGGGPYNEQFF. CDR3 in DNA: TGTGCCAGTCAGGGGGGGGGACCGTACAATGAGCAGTTCTTC.

This clonotype was detected only a few times. V usage is TRBV10-3 and J usage is TRBJ2-1; D unresolved. The V end was cut by 8 bases, the J end by 5 bases, with 7 bases between. The CDR3 is 11 residues long. Germline V gene lookup returns CDR1 ENHRY and CDR2 SYGVKD. The CDR3 sequence is CAIEGNNEQFF. CDR3 DNA sequence: TGTGCCATCGAAGGAAACAATGAGCAGTTCTTC.

This clonotype was recorded a few times. The J gene is TRBJ2-3, the V gene TRBV20-1, with D hard to call. CDR1 and CDR2 from the germline V gene are DFQATT and SNEGSKA (reference sequence). This CDR3 contains 13 residues. V shed 1 base and J shed 6 bases, with 11 bases lying between them. The DNA of the CDR3 is TGCAGTGCTAGAGGCGACCGCCTCGATACGCAGTATTTT. Protein: CSARGDRLDTQYF.

The V gene is TRBV5-1, the J gene TRBJ2-2; 10 bases are shared with TRBD2. Germline CDR1 reads SGHRS; CDR2 reads YFSETQ. V shed 0 bases and J 4 bases; nucleotides not matched to a gene: 6. The CDR3 totals 17 residues. CDR3: CASSLGLAGVSTGELFF. CDR3 bases: TGCGCCAGCAGCTTGGGCCTAGCGGGAGTCAGCACCGGGGAGCTGTTTTTT. The complete variable domain, with remaining parts taken from reference TRBV5-1 and TRBJ2-2, reads KAGVTQTPRYLIKTRGQQVTLSCSPISGHRSVSWYQQTPGQGLQFLFEYFSETQRNKGNFPGRFSGRQFSNSRSEMNVSTLELGDSALYLCASSLGLAGVSTGELFFGEGSRLTVL.

The J gene is TRBJ2-7, the V gene TRBV27, with D maybe TRBD1 (6 bases). CDR3 length: 14 residues. V was trimmed by 2 bases and J by 2 bases, leaving 10 bases between them. CDR1 and CDR2 (germline): MNHEY, SMNVEV (reference sequence). CDR3: CASSLGTQAYEQYF. In DNA form, the CDR3 reads TGTGCCAGCAGTTTAGGGACACAGGCCTACGAGCAGTACTTC.

The chain recombines TRBV5-1 with TRBJ1-2, with unresolved D. CDR1 and CDR2 (germline): SGHRS, YFSETQ. V lost 5 bases and J lost 4, with 12 bases in between. The CDR3 totals 13 residues. In nucleotides, the CDR3 is TGCGCCAGCAGGGACGAGGGAGGCTATGGCTACACCTTC. Translating it yields CASRDEGGYGYTF.

This clonotype has just a few counts. The J gene is TRBJ2-7, the V gene TRBV7-9; possibly TRBD1 or TRBD2 for D (6 bases each). The CDR3 runs 15 residues. The germline V and J ends were trimmed by 1 base and 2 bases, with 12 bases remaining between them. Per germline, CDR1 SEHNR and CDR2 FQNEAQ (reference sequence). CDR3 protein: CASSLEGGQPYEQYF. The CDR3 DNA reads TGTGCCAGCAGCTTAGAGGGGGGTCAGCCCTACGAGCAGTACTTC.

A remark on this clonotype: A much larger clone sits a single nucleotide away, making a read error possible. The rearrangement links TRBV11-2 to TRBJ2-5; 9 nucleotides align to TRBD1. V shed 4 bases and J 11 bases; nucleotides not matched to a gene: 17. The CDR3 totals 16 residues. Per the germline V gene, CDR1 is SGHAT and CDR2 is FQNNGV. CDR3 nucleotide sequence: TGTGCCAGCAGCTCCCCACGGGGACAGGGTCCGTTCGTGCAGTACTTC. As protein: CASSSPRGQGPFVQYF. Full variable domain (remainder filled in from reference TRBV11-2 and TRBJ2-5): EAGVAQSPRYKIIEKRQSVAFWCNPISGHATLYWYQQILGQGPKLLIQFQNNGVVDDSQLPKDRFSAERLKGVDSTLKIQPAKLEDSAVYLCASSSPRGQGPFVQYFGPGTRLLVL.